This record looks at one T cell receptor beta chain sequence and its context. TCRdb reprocessed the 5' RACE reads via MiXCR and lists one record per CDR3 protein. The data show nearly 55,000 distinct CDR3 sequences, about 25% seen once. V was shortened by 5 bases and J by 0 bases, with 21 bases between the two germline ends. Germline assignment: CDR1 SNHLY and CDR2 FYNNEI. This CDR3 is built from 18 residues. The TCR originated in a female donor with breast cancer. This chain joins TRBV2 and TRBJ2-3; D not certain. The sequenced material came from tumor-infiltrating naive CD4+ T cells sorted from the breast tumor. The subset: naive CD4+ T cells, CD4+CD45RA+CD25-. CDR3 nucleotides: TGTGCCAGCAGTACTGTTGGAACTTGGGATACTAGCACAGATACGCAGTATTTT. Amino acids: CASSTVGTWDTSTDTQYF.